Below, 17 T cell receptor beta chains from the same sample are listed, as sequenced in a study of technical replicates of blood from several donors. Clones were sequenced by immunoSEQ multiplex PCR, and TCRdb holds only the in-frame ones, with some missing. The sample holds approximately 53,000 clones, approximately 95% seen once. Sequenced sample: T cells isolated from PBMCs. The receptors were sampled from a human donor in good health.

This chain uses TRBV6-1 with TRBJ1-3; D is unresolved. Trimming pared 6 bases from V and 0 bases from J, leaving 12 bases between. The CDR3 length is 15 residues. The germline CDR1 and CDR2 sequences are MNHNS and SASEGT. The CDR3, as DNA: TGTGCCAGCAGCTTTGAGACTGCCTCTGGAAACACCATATATTTT. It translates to CASSFETASGNTIYF.

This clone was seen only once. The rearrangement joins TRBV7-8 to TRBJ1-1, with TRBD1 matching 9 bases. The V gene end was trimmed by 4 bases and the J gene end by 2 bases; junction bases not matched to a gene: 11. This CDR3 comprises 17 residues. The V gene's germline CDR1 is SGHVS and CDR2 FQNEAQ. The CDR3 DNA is TGTGCCAGCAGCTCACGTCCCGGGACAGGGAAAAACACTGAAGCTTTCTTT. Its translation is CASSSRPGTGKNTEAFF.

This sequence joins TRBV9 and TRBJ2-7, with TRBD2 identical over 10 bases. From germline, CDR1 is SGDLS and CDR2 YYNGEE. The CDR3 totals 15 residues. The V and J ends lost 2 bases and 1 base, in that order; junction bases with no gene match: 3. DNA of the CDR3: TGTGCCAGCAGCGTCGGACTAGCGGCATCCTACGAGCAGTACTTC. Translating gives CASSVGLAASYEQYF.

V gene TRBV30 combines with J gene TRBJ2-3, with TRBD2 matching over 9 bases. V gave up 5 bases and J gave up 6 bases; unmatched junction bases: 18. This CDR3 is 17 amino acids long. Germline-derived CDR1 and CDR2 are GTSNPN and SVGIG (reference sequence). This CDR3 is CAWLRGGGSYKEDTQYF. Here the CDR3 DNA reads TGTGCCTGGTTGCGGGGGGGCGGGAGCTACAAAGAGGATACGCAGTATTTT.

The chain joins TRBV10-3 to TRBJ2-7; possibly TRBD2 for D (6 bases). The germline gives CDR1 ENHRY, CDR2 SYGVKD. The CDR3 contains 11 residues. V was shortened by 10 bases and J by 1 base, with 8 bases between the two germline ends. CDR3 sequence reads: CASGVSYEQYF. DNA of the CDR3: TGTGCCAGCGGGGTTTCCTACGAGCAGTACTTC.

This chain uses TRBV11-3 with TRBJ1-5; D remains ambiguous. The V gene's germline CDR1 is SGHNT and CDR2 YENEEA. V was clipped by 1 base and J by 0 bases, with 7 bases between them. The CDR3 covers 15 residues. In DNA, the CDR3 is TGTGCCAGCAGCTTAGTGGCAAATAGCAATCAGCCCCAGCATTTT. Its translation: CASSLVANSNQPQHF.

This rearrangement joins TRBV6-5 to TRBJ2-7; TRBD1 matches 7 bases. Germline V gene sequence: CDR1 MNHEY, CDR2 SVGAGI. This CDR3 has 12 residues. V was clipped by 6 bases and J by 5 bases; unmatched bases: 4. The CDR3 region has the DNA TGTGCCAGCAGCCGGGACAGCCACGAGCAGTACTTC. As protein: CASSRDSHEQYF.

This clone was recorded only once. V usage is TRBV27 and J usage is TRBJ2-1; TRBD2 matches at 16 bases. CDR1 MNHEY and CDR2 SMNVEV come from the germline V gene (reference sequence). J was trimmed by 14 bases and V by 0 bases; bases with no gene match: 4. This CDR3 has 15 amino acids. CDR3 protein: CASSLSQGLAGGEFF. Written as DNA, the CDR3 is TGTGCCAGCAGTTTATCCCAGGGACTAGCGGGAGGGGAGTTCTTC.

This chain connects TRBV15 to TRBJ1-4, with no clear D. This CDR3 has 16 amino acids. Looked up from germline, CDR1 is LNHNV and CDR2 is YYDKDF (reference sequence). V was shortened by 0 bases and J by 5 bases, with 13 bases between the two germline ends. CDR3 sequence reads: CATSRDLGGRNEKLFF. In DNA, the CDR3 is TGTGCCACCAGCAGAGATCTAGGTGGGAGGAATGAAAAACTGTTTTTT.

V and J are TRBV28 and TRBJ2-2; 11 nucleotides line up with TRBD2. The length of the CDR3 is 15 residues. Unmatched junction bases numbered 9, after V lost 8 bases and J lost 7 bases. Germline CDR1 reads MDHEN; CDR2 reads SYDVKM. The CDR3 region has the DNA TGTGCCAGCTCGATAGCGGGAGGGCCTTTCGGGGAGCTGTTTTTT. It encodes CASSIAGGPFGELFF.

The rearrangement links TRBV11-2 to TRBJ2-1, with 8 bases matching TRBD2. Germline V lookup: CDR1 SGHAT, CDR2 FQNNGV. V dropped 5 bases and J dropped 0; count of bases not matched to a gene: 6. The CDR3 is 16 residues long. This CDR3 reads CASSDLAGSSYNEQFF. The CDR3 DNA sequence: TGTGCCAGCAGCGATCTAGCGGGCTCCTCCTACAATGAGCAGTTCTTC.

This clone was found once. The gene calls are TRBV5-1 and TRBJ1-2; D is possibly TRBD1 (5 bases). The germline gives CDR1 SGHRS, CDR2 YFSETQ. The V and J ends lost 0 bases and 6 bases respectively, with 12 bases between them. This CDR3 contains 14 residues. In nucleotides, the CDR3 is TGCGCCAGCAGCTTGGCTCAGGGCATGGATGGCTACACCTTC. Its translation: CASSLAQGMDGYTF.

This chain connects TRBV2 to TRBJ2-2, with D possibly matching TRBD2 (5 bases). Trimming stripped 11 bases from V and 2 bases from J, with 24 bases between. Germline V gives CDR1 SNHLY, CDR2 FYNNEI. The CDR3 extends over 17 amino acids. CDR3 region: CAAAETLRTLNTGELFF. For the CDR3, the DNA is TGTGCCGCGGCCGAAACCCTCCGGACTCTTAACACCGGGGAGCTGTTTTTT. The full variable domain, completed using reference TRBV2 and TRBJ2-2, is EPEVTQTPSHQVTQMGQEVILRCVPISNHLYFYWYRQILGQKVEFLVSFYNNEISEKSEIFDDQFSVERPDGSNFTLKIRSTKLEDSAMYFCAAAETLRTLNTGELFFGEGSRLTVL.

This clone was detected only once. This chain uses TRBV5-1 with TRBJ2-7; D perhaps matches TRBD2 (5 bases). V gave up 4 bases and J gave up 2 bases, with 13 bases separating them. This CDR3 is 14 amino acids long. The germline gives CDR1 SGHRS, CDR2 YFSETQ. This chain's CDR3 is CASSPSSRAYEQYF. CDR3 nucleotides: TGCGCCAGCAGCCCCTCTTCGAGGGCCTACGAGCAGTACTTC.

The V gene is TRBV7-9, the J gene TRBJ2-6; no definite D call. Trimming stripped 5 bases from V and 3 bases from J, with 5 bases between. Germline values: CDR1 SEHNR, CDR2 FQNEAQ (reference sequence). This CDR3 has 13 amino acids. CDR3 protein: CASSPGGANVLTF. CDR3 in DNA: TGTGCCAGCAGCCCGGGTGGGGCCAACGTCCTGACTTTC.

In nucleotides, the CDR3 is TGTGCCAGCTCACCACCGTCCGTTAACTATGGCTACACCTTC. This sequence encodes CASSPPSVNYGYTF. The genes are TRBV18 and TRBJ1-2; D call uncertain. CDR1 is KGHSH, CDR2 LQKENI, per germline. This CDR3 spans 14 amino acids. V shed 0 bases and J shed 1 base, with 6 bases lying between them.

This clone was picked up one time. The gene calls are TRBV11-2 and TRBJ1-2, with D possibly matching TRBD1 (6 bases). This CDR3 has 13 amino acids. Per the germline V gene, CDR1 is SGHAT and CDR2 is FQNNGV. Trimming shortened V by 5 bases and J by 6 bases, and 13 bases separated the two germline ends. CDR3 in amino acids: CASSRDRINGYTF. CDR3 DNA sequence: TGTGCCAGCAGCCGAGACAGGATCAATGGCTACACCTTC.